The sequence of this TCR beta chain was determined in a study of CD8 T cells in Susac syndrome. With random hexamers, reverse transcription was performed on about 0.5 to 1 ug of RNA. TCRdb passed the immunoSEQ multiplex PCR reads through MiXCR, listing each CDR3 protein once. The data hold approximately 300,000 distinct CDR3 sequences, with approximately 85% observed a single time. Germline CDR1 SGHNT, CDR2 YYREEE (reference sequence). Deletions cut 2 bases from V and 9 bases from J, with 12 bases between. This CDR3 is built from 12 residues. The genes are TRBV5-4 and TRBJ2-7; a weak D match, TRBD2 (6 bases). The specimen sequenced was CD8+ T cells from PBMCs. The TCR was taken from a human donor with multiple sclerosis. As DNA, the CDR3 is TGTGCCAGCAGCTTTGGAGGGGTCGGGCAGTACTTC. Protein product: CASSFGGVGQYF. Based on the CDR3 plus reference TRBV5-4 and TRBJ2-7, the full variable domain is ETGVTQSPTHLIKTRGQQVTLRCSSQSGHNTVSWYQQALGQGPQFIFQYYREEENGRGNFPPRFSGLQFPNYSSELNVNALELDDSALYLCASSFGGVGQYFGPGTRLTVT.